This T cell receptor beta chain was sequenced for a study of T cells in Graves' hyperthyroidism and ophthalmopathy. Fresh peripheral blood, roughly 9.3 ml, was the source of the PBMCs. This clonotype was recorded many times. The CDR3 has 14 residues. Germline trimming cut 2 bases from V and 4 bases from J; bases unmatched to any gene: 2. CDR1 SNHLY and CDR2 FYNNEI come from the germline V gene. Regions amplified from RNA transcripts were the TCR beta CDR3 regions. HTBI primers were the set used in a first-round RT-PCR of the TCR CDR3. TCRdb reprocessed the multiplex PCR reads via MiXCR and lists one record per CDR3 protein. The sample yields around 520,000 distinct CDR3 sequences, less than 25% seen once.

The chain links TRBV2 to TRBJ1-5, with TRBD1 identical over 7 bases. This clonotype was obtained from a woman in her twenties or thirties with Graves' ophthalmopathy. The sample was blood. The CDR3 here is CASSENRGNQPQHF. The CDR3 DNA reads TGTGCCAGCAGTGAAAACAGGGGTAATCAGCCCCAGCATTTT.